The clone carrying this TCR beta chain was picked up one time. Here immunoSEQ multiplex PCR was the method, and the copy in TCRdb shows in-frame clones only, minus some. The table lists about 150,000 clones, about 86% of them singletons. Germline V gene lookup returns CDR1 SGHTS and CDR2 YDEGEE. The CDR3 runs 14 residues. V lost 4 bases and J 5 bases, leaving 15 bases between the germline ends. This sample is drawn from a study of blood T cell repertoires in COVID-19. Study information: Both acute and convalescent COVID-19 samples were obtained from the United States, Italy and Spain.

The source is a woman aged 50 to 60 with active or convalescent COVID-19. The sequenced sample consisted of peripheral blood. This chain links TRBV5-8 with TRBJ1-1, with D possibly matching TRBD1 (5 bases). The CDR3 reads CASSRPQGRTEAFF. CDR3 sequence (DNA): TGTGCCAGCAGCCGACCGCAGGGAAGGACTGAAGCTTTCTTT. Drawing the rest from reference TRBV5-8 and TRBJ1-1, the complete variable domain is EAGVTQSPTHLIKTRGQQATLRCSPISGHTSVYWYQQALGLGLQFLLWYDEGEERNRGNFPPRFSGRQFPNYSSELNVNALELEDSALYLCASSRPQGRTEAFFGQGTRLTVV.